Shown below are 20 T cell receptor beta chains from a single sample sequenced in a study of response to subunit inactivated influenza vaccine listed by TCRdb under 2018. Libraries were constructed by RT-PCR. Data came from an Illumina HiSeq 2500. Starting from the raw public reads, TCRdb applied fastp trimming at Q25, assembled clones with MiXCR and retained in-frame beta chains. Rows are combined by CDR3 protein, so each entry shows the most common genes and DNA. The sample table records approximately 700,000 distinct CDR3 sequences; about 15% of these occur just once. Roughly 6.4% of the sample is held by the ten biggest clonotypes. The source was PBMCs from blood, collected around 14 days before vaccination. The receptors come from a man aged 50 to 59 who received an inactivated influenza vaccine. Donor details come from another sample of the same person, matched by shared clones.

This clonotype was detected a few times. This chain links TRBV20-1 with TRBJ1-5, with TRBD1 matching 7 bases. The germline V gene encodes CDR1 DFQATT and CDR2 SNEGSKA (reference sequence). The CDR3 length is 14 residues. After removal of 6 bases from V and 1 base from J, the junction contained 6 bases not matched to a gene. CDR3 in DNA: TGCAGTGCAAGACAGGGAGGCAGCAATCAGCCCCAGCATTTT. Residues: CSARQGGSNQPQHF.

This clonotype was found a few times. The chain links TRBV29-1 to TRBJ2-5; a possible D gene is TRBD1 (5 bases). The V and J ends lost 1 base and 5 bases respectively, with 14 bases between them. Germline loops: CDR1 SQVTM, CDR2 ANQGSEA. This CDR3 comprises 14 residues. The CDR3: CSVEVYRLTETQYF. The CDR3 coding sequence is TGCAGCGTTGAAGTGTACAGGTTAACGGAGACCCAGTACTTC.

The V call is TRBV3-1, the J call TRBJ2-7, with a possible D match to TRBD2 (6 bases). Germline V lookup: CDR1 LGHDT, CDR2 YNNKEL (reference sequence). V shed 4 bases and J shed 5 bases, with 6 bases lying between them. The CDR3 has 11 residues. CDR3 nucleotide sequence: TGTGCCAGCAGCCCGGGGGACGAGCAGTACTTC. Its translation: CASSPGDEQYF.

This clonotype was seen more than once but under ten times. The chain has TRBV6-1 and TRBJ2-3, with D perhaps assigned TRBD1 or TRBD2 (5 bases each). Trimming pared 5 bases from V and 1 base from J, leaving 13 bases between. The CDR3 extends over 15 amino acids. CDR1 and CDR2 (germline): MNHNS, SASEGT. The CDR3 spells CASSPSGQRTDTQYF. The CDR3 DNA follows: TGTGCCAGCAGTCCAAGCGGACAACGCACAGATACGCAGTATTTT.

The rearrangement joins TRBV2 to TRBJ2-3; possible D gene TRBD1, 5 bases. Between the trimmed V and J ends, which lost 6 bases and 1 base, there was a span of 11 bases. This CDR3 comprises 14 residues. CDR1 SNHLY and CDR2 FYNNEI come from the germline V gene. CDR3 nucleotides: TGTGCCAGCAGGTTCCCCAGGGGCACAGATACGCAGTATTTT. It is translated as CASRFPRGTDTQYF.

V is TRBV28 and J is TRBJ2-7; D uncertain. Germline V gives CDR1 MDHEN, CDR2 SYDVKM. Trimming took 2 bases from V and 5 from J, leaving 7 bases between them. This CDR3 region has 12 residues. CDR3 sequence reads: CASSLRSDEQYF. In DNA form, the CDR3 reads TGTGCCAGCAGTTTAAGGTCAGACGAGCAGTACTTC.

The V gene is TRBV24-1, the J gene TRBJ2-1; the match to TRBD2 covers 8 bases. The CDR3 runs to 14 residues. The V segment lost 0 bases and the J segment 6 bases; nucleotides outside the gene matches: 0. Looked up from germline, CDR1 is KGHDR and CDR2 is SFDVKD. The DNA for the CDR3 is TGTGCCACCAGTGATTTGGCGGGAGGCAATGAGCAGTTCTTC. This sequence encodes CATSDLAGGNEQFF.

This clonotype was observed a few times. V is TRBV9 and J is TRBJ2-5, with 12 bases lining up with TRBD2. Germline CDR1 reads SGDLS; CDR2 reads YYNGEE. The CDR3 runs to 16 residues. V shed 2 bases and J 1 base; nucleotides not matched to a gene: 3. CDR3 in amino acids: CASSVSSGRAQETQYF. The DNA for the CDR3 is TGTGCCAGCAGCGTTTCTAGCGGGAGGGCCCAAGAGACCCAGTACTTC. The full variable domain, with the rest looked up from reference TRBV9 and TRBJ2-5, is DSGVTQTPKHLITATGQRVTLRCSPRSGDLSVYWYQQSLDQGLQFLIQYYNGEERAKGNILERFSAQQFPDLHSELNLSSLELGDSALYFCASSVSSGRAQETQYFGPGTRLLVL.

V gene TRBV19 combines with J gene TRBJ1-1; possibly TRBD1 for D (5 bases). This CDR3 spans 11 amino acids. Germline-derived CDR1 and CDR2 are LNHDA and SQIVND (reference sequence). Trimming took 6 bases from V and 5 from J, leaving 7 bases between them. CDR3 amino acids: CASRGVTEAFF. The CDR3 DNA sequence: TGTGCCAGTAGGGGGGTGACTGAAGCTTTCTTT.

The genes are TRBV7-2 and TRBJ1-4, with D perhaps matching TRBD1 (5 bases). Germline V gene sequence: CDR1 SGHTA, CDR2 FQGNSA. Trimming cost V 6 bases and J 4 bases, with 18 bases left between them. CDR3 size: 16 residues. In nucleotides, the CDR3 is TGTGCCAGCAGTCCTTTAAGGGCAGGGCTTAATGAAAAACTGTTTTTT. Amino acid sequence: CASSPLRAGLNEKLFF.

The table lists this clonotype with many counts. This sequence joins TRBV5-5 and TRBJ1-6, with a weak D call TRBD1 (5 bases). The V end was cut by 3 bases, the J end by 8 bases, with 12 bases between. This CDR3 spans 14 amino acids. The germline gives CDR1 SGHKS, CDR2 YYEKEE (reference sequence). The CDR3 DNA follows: TGTGCCAGCAGCTGGGACCTCATAGATTCACCCCTCCACTTT. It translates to CASSWDLIDSPLHF.

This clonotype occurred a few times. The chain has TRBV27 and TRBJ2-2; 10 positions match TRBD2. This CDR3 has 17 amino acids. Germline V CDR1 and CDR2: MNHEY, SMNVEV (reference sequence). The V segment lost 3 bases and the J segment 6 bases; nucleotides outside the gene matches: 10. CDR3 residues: CASSLLLAGVGPGELFF. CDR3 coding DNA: TGTGCCAGCAGTTTGTTGCTAGCGGGAGTTGGGCCCGGGGAGCTGTTTTTT.

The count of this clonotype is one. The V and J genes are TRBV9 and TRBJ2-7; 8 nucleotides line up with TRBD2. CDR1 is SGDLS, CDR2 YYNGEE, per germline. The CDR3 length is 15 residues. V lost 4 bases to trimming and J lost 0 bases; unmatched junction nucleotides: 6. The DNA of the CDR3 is TGTGCCAGCAGCAAGAGCGGGAGTTACTCCTACGAGCAGTACTTC. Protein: CASSKSGSYSYEQYF.

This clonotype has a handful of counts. The CDR3 loop is CASSPDLSAGLEKLFF. The CDR3 nucleotides are TGCGCCAGCAGCCCTGACTTGTCGGCCGGACTTGAAAAACTGTTTTTT. The chain recombines TRBV5-1 with TRBJ1-4, with D hard to call. Looked up from germline, CDR1 is SGHRS and CDR2 is YFSETQ. Trimming shortened V by 4 bases and J by 7 bases, and 20 bases separated the two germline ends. The CDR3 consists of 16 residues.

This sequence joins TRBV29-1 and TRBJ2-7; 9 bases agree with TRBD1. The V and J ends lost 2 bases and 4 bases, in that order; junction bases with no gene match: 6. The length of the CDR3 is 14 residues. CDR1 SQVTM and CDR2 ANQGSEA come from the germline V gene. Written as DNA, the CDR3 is TGCAGCGTTGAACTGCGGGACAGGGAGTACGAGCAGTACTTC. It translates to CSVELRDREYEQYF.

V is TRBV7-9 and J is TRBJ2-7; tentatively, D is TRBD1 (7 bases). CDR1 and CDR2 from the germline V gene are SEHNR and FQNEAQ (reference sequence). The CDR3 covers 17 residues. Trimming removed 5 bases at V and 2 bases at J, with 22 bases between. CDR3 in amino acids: CASSTWTEGRGPYEQYF. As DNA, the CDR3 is TGTGCCAGCAGCACTTGGACGGAGGGAAGGGGGCCCTACGAGCAGTACTTC.

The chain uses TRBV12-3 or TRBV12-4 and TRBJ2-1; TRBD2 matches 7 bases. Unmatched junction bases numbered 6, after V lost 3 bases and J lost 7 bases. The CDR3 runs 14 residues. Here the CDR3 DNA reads TGTGCCAGCAGTTTGCGGGAGCAGTCGAATGAGCAGTTCTTC. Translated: CASSLREQSNEQFF.

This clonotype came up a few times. The CDR3 DNA reads TGTGCCAGCAAAATCCTCGGAGGGGCAGGCACCGGGGAGCTGTTTTTT. Amino acids: CASKILGGAGTGELFF. The genes are TRBV6-2 or TRBV6-3 and TRBJ2-2, with D tentatively TRBD2 (6 bases). Trimming took 7 bases from V and 4 from J, leaving 19 bases between them. In germline, CDR1 is MNHEY, CDR2 SVGEGT. CDR3 length equals 16 residues.

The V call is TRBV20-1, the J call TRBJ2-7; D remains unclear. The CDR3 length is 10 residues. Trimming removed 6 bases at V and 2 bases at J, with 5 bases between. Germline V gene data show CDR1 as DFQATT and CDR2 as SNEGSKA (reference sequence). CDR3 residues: CSASAYEQYF. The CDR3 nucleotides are TGCAGTGCGAGTGCCTACGAGCAGTACTTC.

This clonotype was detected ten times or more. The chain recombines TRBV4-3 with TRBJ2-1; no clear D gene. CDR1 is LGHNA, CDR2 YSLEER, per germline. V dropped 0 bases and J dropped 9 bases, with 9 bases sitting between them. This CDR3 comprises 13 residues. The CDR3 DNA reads TGCGCCAGCAGCCAAGATACCGGGTTTGAGCAGTTCTTC. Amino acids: CASSQDTGFEQFF.